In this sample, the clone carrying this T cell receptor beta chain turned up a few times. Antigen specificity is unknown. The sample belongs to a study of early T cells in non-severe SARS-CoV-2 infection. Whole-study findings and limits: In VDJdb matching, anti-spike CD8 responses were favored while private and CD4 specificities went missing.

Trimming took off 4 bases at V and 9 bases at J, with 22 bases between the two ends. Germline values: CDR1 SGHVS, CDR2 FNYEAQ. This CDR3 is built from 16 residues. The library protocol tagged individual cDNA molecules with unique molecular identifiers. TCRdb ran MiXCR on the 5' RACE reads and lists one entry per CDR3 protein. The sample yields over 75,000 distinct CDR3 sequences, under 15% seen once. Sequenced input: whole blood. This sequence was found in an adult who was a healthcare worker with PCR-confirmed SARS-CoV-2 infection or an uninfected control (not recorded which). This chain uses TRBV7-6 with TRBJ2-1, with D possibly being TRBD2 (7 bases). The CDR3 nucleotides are TGTGCCAGCAGCTCAAGAGCAGGGGAGGGTGTGACTGAGCAGTTCTTC. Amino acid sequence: CASSSRAGEGVTEQFF.